The TCR beta chain described here comes from a study of OX40 agonist ivuxolimab in advanced cancers. In terms of the full investigation: The costimulatory receptor OX40 (CD134) was targeted by ivuxolimab, a fully human IgG2 agonistic monoclonal antibody. Intravenous ivuxolimab was administered to patients every 2 weeks at six dose levels: 0.01, 0.1, 0.3, 1.5, 3 and 10 mg/kg. Of the roughly 53 patients in dose escalation, about 20 had hepatocellular carcinoma, about 15 had melanoma, 9 had renal cell carcinoma and 9 had head and neck cancer. In the dose-escalation cohort, around four fifths of patients were male, and the mean age was approximately 60 years, with a range of about 20 to 79. Patients were allowed to have had prior anti-PD-1, anti-PD-L1 or anti-CTLA-4 therapy, and 40% of the dose-escalation patients had previously received checkpoint inhibitors. Partial responses occurred in three dose-escalation patients: two with cutaneous melanoma and one with hepatocellular carcinoma. Peripheral TCRbeta sequencing aimed to test whether ivuxolimab altered TCR sequence diversity and caused clonal T-cell expansion. The paper reports the monotherapy dose-escalation portion (N ≈ 50 patients) of the phase I ivuxolimab trial. Study-wide findings and limitations: In the 0.1-3.0 mg/kg groups, partial responders were among the patients with the lowest normalized peripheral clonal expansion, particularly in CD8+ T cells. Low levels of normalized T-cell clonal expansion were also shown by some nonresponding patients. At doses of 0.1 to 3.0 mg/kg, clonal expansion of both CD4+ and CD8+ blood T cells was observed from baseline to week 6. After ivuxolimab, more expanded clones were found on average in CD8+ T cells than in CD4+ T cells. The antigen specificity of the clonally expanded peripheral T cells was not determined.

The trial excluded patients who had a history of autoimmune disease or were on systemic immunosuppression. Peripheral blood for TCR sequencing was collected from all dose cohorts at baseline, on cycle 4 day 1, and on cycle 7 day 1. Samples came from an open-label, multicenter, first-in-human phase I dose-escalation trial of ivuxolimab. Adults with locally advanced or metastatic melanoma, renal cell, hepatocellular, or head and neck squamous cell carcinoma were enrolled in the trial. CD4+ and CD8+ T cells were sorted separately from peripheral blood before TCR sequencing. A distance of 10 bases separates the germline ends of V and J, which lose 3 bases and 8 bases respectively. The CDR3, cysteine through phenylalanine, is 12 amino acids long. The entry retains the CDR3 DNA only, 36 bases that are in frame from base 1. According to the germline V gene, CDR1 reads LGHNA and CDR2 reads YSLEER. To sequence the TCRbeta CDR3 region, genomic DNA was isolated from the sorted cells. The immunoSEQ Assay was used to sequence the TCRbeta CDR3 regions. The table was pulled from immuneACCESS by TCRdb, which kept in-frame rearrangements only. Such tables lose some clones; where checked, under half of the loss comes from unresolved V genes, and the rest has no known cause. The sample table shows tens of thousands of clones, and 81% are seen once. The ten largest clones add up to roughly 21% of the sample.

Regarding this clone: Its antigen specificity is not known. Base qualities are missing; no much larger clone stands one base away.

The sequences come from CD4+ or CD8+ T cells sorted from blood, collected in a trial of the OX40 agonist ivuxolimab. This chain is built from TRBV4-3 and TRBJ1-2; the D segment cannot be called with confidence. This TCR came from an adult with an advanced solid tumor such as melanoma, head and neck, liver or kidney cancer. In nucleotides, the sequence is TGCGCCAGCAGCCATCGGACGGAGGGCTACACCTTC. Its product reads: CASSHRTEGYTF.